This T cell receptor beta chain was identified during a study of cytomegalovirus exposure and HLA in healthy donors. Study-wide context: An early data release held tens of millions of unique TCRs from HLA-typed donors. General study points: HLA allele associations emerged for around 15,000 TCR beta sequences in a later analysis, at 0.05 false discovery rate. A reported reduction in N-insertions relative to the roughly 700-donor mean was seen in an Asian-associated ancestry cluster in a later analysis.

The primer mix had 60 Vbeta and 13 Jbeta primers. Only in-frame clones appear in the TCRdb table, and some are missing; sequencing was by immunoSEQ multiplex PCR. The table lists fewer than 75,000 clones, about four fifths of them singletons. The trim removed 1 base at V and 7 bases at J, leaving 13 bases unmatched. The CDR3 runs 19 residues. Germline assignment: CDR1 MGHRA and CDR2 YSYEKL. In the case of this clone: No antigen is known for it.

Sample: PBMCs. This TCR came from a woman aged 25 to 39 in good health and CMV-seronegative. The V gene is TRBV4-1, the J gene TRBJ2-1, with 13 bases that match TRBD2. The CDR3 reads CASSQGRTSGSREGNEQFF. The DNA for the CDR3 is TGCGCCAGCAGCCAAGGGCGGACTAGCGGGAGTCGGGAAGGTAATGAGCAGTTCTTC.